This record concerns one TCR beta chain sequence. Its target is not known. The data stem from a study of beta chain features in type 1 diabetes. Overall study results and limits: TCRB CDR3s were moderately but significantly shorter in Type 1 diabetes patients in all four CD4+ subsets.

The V gene's germline CDR1 is SGHTA and CDR2 FQGNSA. The ends were cut back, 3 bases at V and 4 bases at J, with 16 bases in the middle. The CDR3 is 17 amino acids. Reverse transcribing all isolated RNA meant expressed TCRB transcripts were sequenced. TCRdb's table, derived via immunoSEQ multiplex PCR, lists solely in-frame clones and lacks some. The data show approximately 50,000 clones, with around 40% seen just once and roughly 1.4% held by the top ten. Central memory, naive, regulatory and stem cell-like memory CD4+ cells were sorted by CD45RO/CCR7/CD25/CD127/CD95/CD27. The rearrangement uses TRBV7-2 and TRBJ2-6; D perhaps matches TRBD2 (6 bases). The specimen sequenced was Tregs from blood. The clonotype was recovered from a man aged 30 to 45 with type 1 diabetes. As DNA, the CDR3 is TGTGCCAGCAGCTTTGTGCGCGGGGCCCCCGGGGCCAACGTCCTGACTTTC. As protein: CASSFVRGAPGANVLTF.